Presented here are 16 T cell receptor beta chains from one specimen sequenced in a study of blood T cell repertoires in COVID-19. Assay: immunoSEQ multiplex PCR; the TCRdb copy retains only in-frame clones and omits some. Among some 120,000 clones, about 85% were seen once, and the ten largest hold 1.9%. Sequencing was done on a sample of peripheral blood. The receptors come from a man between 65 and 85 years old with acute or convalescent COVID-19.

This chain's CDR3 is CASSLDLGLGYTF. CDR3 DNA: TGTGCCAGCAGCTTAGATCTGGGGCTGGGCTACACCTTC. The V gene is TRBV11-2, the J gene TRBJ1-2; TRBD1 might be the D (5 bases). V was trimmed by 0 bases and J by 8 bases, leaving 10 bases between them. The CDR3 has 13 amino acids. Germline CDR1 is SGHAT and CDR2 is FQNNGV.

This clone appeared once. CDR3 protein: CASSYLANTEAFF. The CDR3 nucleotides are TGTGCCAGCAGTTACTTGGCGAACACTGAAGCTTTCTTT. The rearrangement joins TRBV6-2 or TRBV6-3 to TRBJ1-1; D remains unclear. This CDR3 spans 13 amino acids. The germline V gene encodes CDR1 MNHEY and CDR2 SVGEGT. Trimming left V 1 base short and J 1 base short, with 4 bases between.

The rearrangement links TRBV2 to TRBJ2-4; D possibly corresponds to TRBD2 (5 bases). The CDR3 is made up of 11 amino acids. Deletions cut 3 bases from V and 8 bases from J, with 5 bases between. The germline CDR1 and CDR2 sequences are SNHLY and FYNNEI. For the CDR3, the DNA is TGTGCCAGCAGTGAGGAGGACATTCAGTACTTC. The encoded protein is CASSEEDIQYF.

This sequence joins TRBV5-1 and TRBJ1-2, with TRBD1 identical over 8 bases. J lost 3 bases, V lost 0 bases, and 10 bases had no gene match. The CDR3 is 17 residues long. Germline V gene lookup returns CDR1 SGHRS and CDR2 YFSETQ. CDR3 sequence reads: CASSLGQRTGSHYGYTF. The DNA for the CDR3 is TGCGCCAGCAGCTTGGGCCAACGGACAGGGTCCCACTATGGCTACACCTTC.

The rearrangement uses TRBV4-1 and TRBJ1-1; 8 bases match TRBD1. Germline V lookup: CDR1 MGHRA, CDR2 YSYEKL. With V trimmed by 4 bases and J by 5 bases, 9 bases remained unmatched. CDR3 size: 15 residues. CDR3 bases: TGCGCCAGCAGCCGGCCCGGACAGGGAGAAACTGAAGCTTTCTTT. It codes for CASSRPGQGETEAFF.

The V and J genes are TRBV4-1 and TRBJ2-5; 14 positions match TRBD2. The junction had 3 bases not matched to a gene; V was cut back by 5 bases and J by 4 bases. In germline, CDR1 is MGHRA, CDR2 YSYEKL. The CDR3 sequence is 15 residues long. The CDR3 region has the DNA TGCGCCAGCAGCGTGGGACTAGCGGGGGTAGAGACCCAGTACTTC. This gives the protein CASSVGLAGVETQYF.

The V gene is TRBV6-5, the J gene TRBJ2-7; 8 nucleotides align to TRBD2. In germline, CDR1 is MNHEY, CDR2 SVGAGI. V was clipped by 2 bases and J by 1 base; unmatched bases: 4. The CDR3 contains 15 residues. CDR3 nucleotides: TGTGCCAGCAGTTACCAGCGGGGGTTATCCTACGAGCAGTACTTC. It translates to CASSYQRGLSYEQYF.

A few counts support this clone. This chain links TRBV19 with TRBJ1-5; 7 positions agree with TRBD1. Germline loops: CDR1 LNHDA, CDR2 SQIVND (reference sequence). After removal of 4 bases from V and 2 bases from J, the junction contained 20 bases not matched to a gene. The CDR3 loop spans 20 amino acids. The CDR3 is CASSSLRRQGATAGNQPQHF. CDR3 coding DNA: TGTGCCAGTAGTAGTCTTAGGCGACAGGGCGCCACGGCGGGCAATCAGCCCCAGCATTTT.

The rearrangement joins TRBV7-3 to TRBJ1-2; maybe TRBD1 (5 bases). In germline, CDR1 is SGHTA, CDR2 FQGTGA. Trimming removed 0 bases at V and 3 bases at J, with 5 bases between. This CDR3 spans 13 amino acids. CDR3 coding DNA: TGTGCCAGCAGCTTAACAGGGGACTATGGCTACACCTTC. This gives the protein CASSLTGDYGYTF.

This sequence joins TRBV19 and TRBJ2-7; possibly TRBD1 for D (6 bases). Per germline, CDR1 LNHDA and CDR2 SQIVND (reference sequence). V lost 1 base and J lost 4, with 11 bases in between. The CDR3 extends over 14 amino acids. The CDR3 reads CASSIAQGFYEQYF. In DNA, the CDR3 is TGTGCCAGTAGTATAGCACAGGGATTTTACGAGCAGTACTTC.

The chain couples TRBV12-3 or TRBV12-4 to TRBJ1-3; maybe TRBD1 (6 bases). V lost 5 bases to trimming and J lost 6 bases, with 8 bases between them. The CDR3 consists of 12 residues. For the CDR3, the DNA is TGTGCCAGCAGTACAGGGTCAAACACCATATATTTT. This gives the protein CASSTGSNTIYF.

The CDR3, as DNA: TGTGCCACCAGTGATTGCACAAGATCGCCTGGGCGTGAAAAACTGTTTTTT. Translated: CATSDCTRSPGREKLFF. This rearrangement joins TRBV24-1 to TRBJ1-4; D call uncertain. CDR1 is KGHDR, CDR2 SFDVKD, per germline. Between the trimmed V and J ends, which lost 2 bases and 7 bases, there was a span of 19 bases. The CDR3 covers 17 residues.

In this sample, this clone turned up a few times. The chain is built from TRBV4-1 and TRBJ1-2; TRBD1 is a possible D gene (6 bases). Germline V gene sequence: CDR1 MGHRA, CDR2 YSYEKL. The V end was cut by 4 bases, the J end by 8 bases, with 20 bases between. The CDR3 runs to 15 residues. The CDR3 sequence is CASSPDSSGGWGYTF. Written as DNA, the CDR3 is TGCGCCAGCAGCCCGGACAGCTCGGGGGGCTGGGGCTACACCTTC.

The V gene is TRBV11-2, the J gene TRBJ2-7; 14 bases agree with TRBD2. This CDR3 has 16 residues. Trimming cost V 5 bases and J 1 base; bases outside gene matches: 4. The V gene's germline CDR1 is SGHAT and CDR2 FQNNGV. The chain's CDR3 is CASSPGTSGGSYEQYF. CDR3 DNA: TGTGCCAGCAGCCCCGGGACTAGCGGGGGTTCCTACGAGCAGTACTTC.

With regard to this clone: Other DNA sequences from this sample encode an identical CDR3 as well. This rearrangement joins TRBV20-1 to TRBJ1-2, with D unclear. In germline, CDR1 is DFQATT, CDR2 SNEGSKA (reference sequence). The CDR3 has 9 amino acids. V lost 6 bases and J 6 bases, leaving 5 bases between the germline ends. The CDR3 DNA is TGCAGTGCGCCGGATGGCTACACCTTC. Encoded protein: CSAPDGYTF.

The rearrangement joins TRBV9 to TRBJ2-5; the match to TRBD2 covers 8 bases. V dropped 1 base and J dropped 4; count of bases not matched to a gene: 6. Germline V gives CDR1 SGDLS, CDR2 YYNGEE. The CDR3 contains 15 residues. CDR3 sequence reads: CASSVSPGGRETQYF. The CDR3 DNA sequence: TGTGCCAGCAGCGTATCCCCGGGGGGGAGAGAGACCCAGTACTTC.